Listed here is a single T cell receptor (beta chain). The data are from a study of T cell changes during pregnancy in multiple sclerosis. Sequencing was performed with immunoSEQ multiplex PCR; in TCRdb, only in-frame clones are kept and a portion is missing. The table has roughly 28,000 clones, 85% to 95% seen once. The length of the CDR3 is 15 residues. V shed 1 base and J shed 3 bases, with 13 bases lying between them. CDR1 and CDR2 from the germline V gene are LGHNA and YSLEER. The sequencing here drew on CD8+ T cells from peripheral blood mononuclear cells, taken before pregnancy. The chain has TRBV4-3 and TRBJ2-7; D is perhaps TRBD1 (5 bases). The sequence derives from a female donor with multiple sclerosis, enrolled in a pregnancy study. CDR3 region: CASSQAKGHFYEQYF. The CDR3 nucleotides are TGCGCCAGCAGCCAAGCGAAGGGGCATTTCTACGAGCAGTACTTC.